Described below is a single T cell receptor beta chain sequence and its context. The junction differs from germline at one of its ends, possibly a read error. Participants spanned ages roughly 18 to 90 years and resided in some 22 US areas. The CDR3 sequence is 15 residues long. The germline CDR1 and CDR2 sequences are SNHLY and FYNNEI. Authors' processing steps: How many nucleated cells were present was estimated from reference gene primer amplification. TCRdb's table, derived via immunoSEQ multiplex PCR, lists solely in-frame clones and lacks some. V and J calls and clone size are those listed in that table; D and trimming were worked out from the DNA. This sample carries around 230,000 clones, 86% of them seen once, and the ten largest clones take 2.5% to 3.5%. This record comes from a study of blood T cell repertoires in COVID-19. Study details: The United States, Italy and Spain provided the acute and convalescent COVID-19 samples.

The rearrangement uses TRBV2 and TRBJ2-7; TRBD2 matches at 11 bases. This sequence originates from a woman aged 40 to 50 with acute COVID-19. What was sequenced was PBMCs or T cells enriched from blood (not recorded which). The CDR3 here is CASREGLAGGYEQYF. For the CDR3, the DNA is TGTGCCAGCAGGGAAGGACTAGCGGGCGGCTACGAGCAGTACTTC.